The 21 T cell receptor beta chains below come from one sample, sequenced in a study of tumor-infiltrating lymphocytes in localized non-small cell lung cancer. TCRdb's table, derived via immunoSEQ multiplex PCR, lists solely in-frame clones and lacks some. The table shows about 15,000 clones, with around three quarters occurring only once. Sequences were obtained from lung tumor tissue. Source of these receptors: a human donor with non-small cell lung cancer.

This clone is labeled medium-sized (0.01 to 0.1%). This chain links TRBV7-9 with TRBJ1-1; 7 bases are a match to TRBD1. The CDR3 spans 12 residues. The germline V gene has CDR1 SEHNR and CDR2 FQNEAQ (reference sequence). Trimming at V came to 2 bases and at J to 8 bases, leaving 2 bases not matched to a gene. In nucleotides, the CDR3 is TGTGCCAGCAGCTTATCGGACAGGGAAGCTTTCTTT. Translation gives CASSLSDREAFF.

CDR3 loop: CASSPGRETQYF. DNA for the CDR3: TGTGCCAGCAGCCCTGGTCGCGAGACCCAGTACTTC. V usage is TRBV5-6 and J usage is TRBJ2-5; D is uncertain. The CDR3 contains 12 residues. CDR1 SGHDT and CDR2 YYEEEE come from the germline V gene. V lost 4 bases to trimming and J lost 5 bases, with 9 bases between them.

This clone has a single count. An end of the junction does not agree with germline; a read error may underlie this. This CDR3 reads CASSLGTDTQYF. The CDR3 bases are TGTGCCAGCAGTTTAGGGACAGATACGCAGTATTTT. The chain employs TRBV11-3 and TRBJ2-3; the D is unclear. Per the germline V gene, CDR1 is SGHNT and CDR2 is YENEEA. This CDR3 has 12 amino acids.

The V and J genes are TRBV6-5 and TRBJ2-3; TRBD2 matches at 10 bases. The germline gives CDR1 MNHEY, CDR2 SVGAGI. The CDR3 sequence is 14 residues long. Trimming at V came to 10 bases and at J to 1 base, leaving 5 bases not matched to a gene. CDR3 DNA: TGTGCCATCAGCGGGACTAGCGGCACAGATACGCAGTATTTT. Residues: CAISGTSGTDTQYF.

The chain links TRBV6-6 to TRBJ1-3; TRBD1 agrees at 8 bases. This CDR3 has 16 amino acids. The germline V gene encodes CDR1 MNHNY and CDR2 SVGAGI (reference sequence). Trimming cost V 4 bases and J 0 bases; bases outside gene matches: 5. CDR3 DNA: TGTGCCAGCAGTTGGGATGGGACAGGCTCTGGAAACACCATATATTTT. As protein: CASSWDGTGSGNTIYF.

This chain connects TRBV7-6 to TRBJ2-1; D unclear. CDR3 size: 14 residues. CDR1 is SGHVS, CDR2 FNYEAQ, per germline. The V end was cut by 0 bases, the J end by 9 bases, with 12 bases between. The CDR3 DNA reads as TGTGCCAGCAGCTTAGCGCAACCAGGTACTGAGCAGTTCTTC. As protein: CASSLAQPGTEQFF.

CDR3 nucleotide sequence: TGCAGTGGCGGCACTGAAGCTTTCTTT. It specifies CSGGTEAFF. This chain links TRBV20-1 with TRBJ1-1; D gene unclear. Germline V CDR1 and CDR2: DFQATT, SNEGSKA (reference sequence). CDR3 length: 9 amino acids. With 7 bases removed from V and 4 bases from J, the gap between germline ends came to 4 bases.

The CDR3: CASSPPVRDYGYTF. The CDR3 DNA sequence: TGTGCCAGCAGCCCCCCGGTTAGAGACTATGGCTACACCTTC. This chain uses TRBV6-5 with TRBJ1-2; D unclear. V lost 6 bases and J 3 bases, leaving 14 bases between the germline ends. Germline CDR1 is MNHEY and CDR2 is SVGAGI. The CDR3 is 14 amino acids.

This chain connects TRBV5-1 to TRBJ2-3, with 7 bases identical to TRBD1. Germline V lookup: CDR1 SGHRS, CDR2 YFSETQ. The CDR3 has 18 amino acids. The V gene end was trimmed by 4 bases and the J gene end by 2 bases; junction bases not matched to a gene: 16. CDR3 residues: CASSVTGMRTRHTDTQYF. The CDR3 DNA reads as TGCGCCAGCAGCGTGACAGGGATGAGGACTCGACACACAGATACGCAGTATTTT.

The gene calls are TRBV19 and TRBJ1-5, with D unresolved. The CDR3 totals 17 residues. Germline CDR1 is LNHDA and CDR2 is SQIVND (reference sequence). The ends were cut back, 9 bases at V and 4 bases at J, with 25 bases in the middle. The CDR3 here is CASRPLRAGASNQPQHF. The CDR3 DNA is TGTGCCAGCCGACCCCTCCGGGCCGGCGCCTCTAATCAGCCCCAGCATTTT.

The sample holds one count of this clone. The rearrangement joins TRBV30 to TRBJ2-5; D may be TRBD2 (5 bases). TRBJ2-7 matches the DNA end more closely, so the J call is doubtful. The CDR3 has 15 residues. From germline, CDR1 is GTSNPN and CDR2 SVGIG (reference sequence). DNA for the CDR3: TGTGCCTGGAGTGACCTAGCCACGCTTGCTTACGAGCAGTACTTC. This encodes CAWSDLATLAYEQYF.

CDR3 residues: CASSLGSTSGSYNEQFF. The CDR3 region has the DNA TGTGCCAGCAGCTTAGGCTCGACTAGCGGGAGCTACAATGAGCAGTTCTTC. The chain recombines TRBV7-9 with TRBJ2-1; TRBD2 aligns across 12 bases. The CDR3 runs to 17 residues. Germline CDR1 SEHNR, CDR2 FQNEAQ (reference sequence). V lost 1 base to trimming and J lost 3 bases; unmatched junction nucleotides: 4.

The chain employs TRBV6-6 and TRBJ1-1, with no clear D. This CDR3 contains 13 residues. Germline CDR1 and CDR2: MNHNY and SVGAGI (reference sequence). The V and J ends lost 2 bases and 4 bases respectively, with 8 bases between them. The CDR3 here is CASSYDHSTEAFF. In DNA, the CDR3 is TGTGCCAGCAGTTACGATCATAGCACTGAAGCTTTCTTT.

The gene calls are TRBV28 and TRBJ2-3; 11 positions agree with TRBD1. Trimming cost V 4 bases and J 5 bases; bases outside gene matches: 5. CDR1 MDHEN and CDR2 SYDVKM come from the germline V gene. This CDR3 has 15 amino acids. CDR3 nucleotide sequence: TGTGCCAGCAGTTCGGACAGGGGGCGAATAGATACGCAGTATTTT. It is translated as CASSSDRGRIDTQYF.

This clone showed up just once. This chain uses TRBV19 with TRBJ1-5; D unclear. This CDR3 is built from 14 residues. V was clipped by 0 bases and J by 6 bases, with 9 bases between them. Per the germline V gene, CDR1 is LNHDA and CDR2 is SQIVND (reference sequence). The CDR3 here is CASSIEGGFQPQHF. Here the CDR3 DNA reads TGTGCCAGTAGTATAGAGGGAGGGTTTCAGCCCCAGCATTTT.

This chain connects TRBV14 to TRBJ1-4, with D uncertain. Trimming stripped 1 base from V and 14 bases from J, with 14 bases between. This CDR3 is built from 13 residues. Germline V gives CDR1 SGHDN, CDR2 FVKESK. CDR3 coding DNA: TGTGCCAGCAGCCAAGTTCCCGGACCCTTTCTGTTTTTT. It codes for CASSQVPGPFLFF.

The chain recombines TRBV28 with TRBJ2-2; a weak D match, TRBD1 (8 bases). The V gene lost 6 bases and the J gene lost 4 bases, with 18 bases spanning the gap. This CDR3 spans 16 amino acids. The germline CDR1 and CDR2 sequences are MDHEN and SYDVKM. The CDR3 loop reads CASRAGHRGGTGELFF. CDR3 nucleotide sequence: TGTGCCAGCAGGGCCGGGCACAGGGGGGGCACCGGGGAGCTGTTTTTT. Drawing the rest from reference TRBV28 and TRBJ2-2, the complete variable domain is DVKVTQSSRYLVKRTGEKVFLECVQDMDHENMFWYRQDPGLGLRLIYFSYDVKMKEKGDIPEGYSVSREKKERFSLILESASTNQTSMYLCASRAGHRGGTGELFFGEGSRLTVL.

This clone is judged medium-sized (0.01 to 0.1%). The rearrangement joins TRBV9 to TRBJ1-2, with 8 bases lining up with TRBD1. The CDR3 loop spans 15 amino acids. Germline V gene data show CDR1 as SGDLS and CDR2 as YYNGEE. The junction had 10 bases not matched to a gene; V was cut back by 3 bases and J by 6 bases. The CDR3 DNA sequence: TGTGCCAGCAGCGCGGGCAGGGGGCGTCTTGATGGCTACACCTTC. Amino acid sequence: CASSAGRGRLDGYTF.

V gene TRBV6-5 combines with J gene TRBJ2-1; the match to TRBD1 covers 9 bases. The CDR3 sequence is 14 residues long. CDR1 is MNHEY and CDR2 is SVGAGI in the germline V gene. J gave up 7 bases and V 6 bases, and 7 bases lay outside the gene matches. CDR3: CASRRDRVVNEQFF. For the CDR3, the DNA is TGTGCCAGCAGACGGGACAGGGTTGTAAATGAGCAGTTCTTC.

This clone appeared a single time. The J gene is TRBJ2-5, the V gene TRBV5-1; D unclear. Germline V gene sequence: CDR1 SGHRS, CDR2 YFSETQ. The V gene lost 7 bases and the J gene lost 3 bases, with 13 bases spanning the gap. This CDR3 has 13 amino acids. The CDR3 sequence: CASGEGMEETQYF. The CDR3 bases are TGCGCCAGCGGTGAAGGGATGGAAGAGACCCAGTACTTC.

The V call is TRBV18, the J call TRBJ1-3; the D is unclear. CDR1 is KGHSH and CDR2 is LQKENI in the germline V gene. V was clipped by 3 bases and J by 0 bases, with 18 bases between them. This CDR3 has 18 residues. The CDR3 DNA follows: TGTGCCAGCTCACCGGTGCCCTCCGAGGAAAGCTCTGGAAACACCATATATTTT. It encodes CASSPVPSEESSGNTIYF.